This T cell receptor beta chain was retrieved from a study of cytotoxic CD8 clonotypes in ibrutinib-treated CLL. Findings and caveats of the study: Elevated clonality accompanied ibrutinib response, with a return toward baseline values at progression. Public clonotypes, found uncommonly, either contracted or stayed stable on treatment. While tracking circulating CD8+ T-cell counts, baseline clonality exceeded that of age-matched healthy donors.

Extraction of roughly 1.8 micrograms of genomic DNA from cryopreserved PBMCs supplied material for TCR beta libraries. With V trimmed by 7 bases and J by 7 bases, 9 bases remained unmatched. Germline-derived CDR1 and CDR2 are SQVTM and ANQGSEA. The CDR3 spans 13 residues. The protocol was immunoSEQ multiplex PCR, while the TCRdb copy is restricted to in-frame clones and leaves out a portion. The profile shows hundreds of thousands of clones, roughly two thirds of them singletons. This clone was picked up a small number of times. Its antigen remains unidentified. This TCR came from a human donor with chronic lymphocytic leukemia. Sample: PBMCs, taken after 36 months of ibrutinib treatment. The chain carries TRBV29-1 and TRBJ2-7; TRBD2 matches 11 bases. The CDR3 coding sequence is TGCAGCGCGGGTAGCGGGGGGGCTAGGGAGCAGTACTTC. This encodes CSAGSGGAREQYF.